This TCR beta chain emerged from a study of T cell repertoires in cytomegalovirus infection. On the study more broadly: Selected CMV epitopes included recently identified HLA-C-restricted ones as well as well-studied HLA-B-restricted ones. A matching HLA type, together with CMV infection, was signaled by public TCR beta signatures.

Using its own MiXCR run on the reads, TCRdb lists one record per CDR3 protein. The top ten hold about 20% of the sample, which has some 350,000 distinct CDR3 sequences, just under 30% seen once. After removal of 0 bases from V and 9 bases from J, the junction contained 10 bases not matched to a gene. This CDR3 is 15 amino acids long. CDR1 and CDR2 from the germline V gene are MNHEY and SVGAGI. Notes on the study in general: Summed frequency of public TCR beta families distinguished CMV carriers with the relevant HLA.

About this clonotype itself: Its target is unknown.

The sequence derives from a human donor in good health (CMV status not recorded). Some clones in this sample may be carry-over from other donors' samples. The material sequenced was cultured PBMCs, taken from culture after CMV antigen stimulation. V is TRBV6-5 and J is TRBJ2-7, with 8 bases matching TRBD1. The CDR3 DNA is TGTGCCAGCAGTTACTCGGCGGGACAGGTCAGGGGGCAGTACTTC. As protein: CASSYSAGQVRGQYF.